One T cell receptor beta chain is described in this entry. Its target antigen remains unknown. No base-level quality is on record; no much larger clone is a single base apart. The sample belongs to a study of CD8 T cells in Susac syndrome (dated by TCRdb to the late 2010s). Background for the entire study: Among the Susac syndrome patients who were sequenced, clinically active disease was present in about 6 and clinical remission was observed in 8 or 9. At blood withdrawal, Susac syndrome patients were either therapy-naive, taking corticosteroids (in some cases with IVIg as well), or taking IVIg alone. Whether CD8+ T cell activation and differentiation in Susac syndrome was antigen driven was tested using repertoire sequencing.

RNA was extracted using the RNeasy kit, and about 0.45 to 1 microgram was reverse transcribed with random hexamers. TCR beta CDR3 regions were amplified with the immunoSEQ multiplex PCR assay covering 54 Vbeta and 13 Jbeta segments. Bias from PCR amplification was corrected by using a synthetic template baseline for primer optimization and for computational correction. For the original study's pipeline: Only productive sequences were kept, with reads annotated to V, D and J genes according to IMGT and analyzed in immunoSEQ Analyzer. To calculate clonality, Shannon entropy was normalized by log2 of the number of productive unique sequences and then subtracted from one. For each patient and control, public and private clones were evaluated among the 100 most prevalent clones. A clone was defined as Susac-specific if it was absent from the healthy and MS cohorts, from more than 850 published viral clones and from other ImmuneACCESS disease sequences. Clones were called with MiXCR by TCRdb after fastp trimmed the public reads at Q25, and only in-frame beta chains were retained. When rows share a CDR3 protein, they turn into one entry using the most common DNA and genes. The V and J calls were determined by TCRdb, not by the authors. This sample lists some 200,000 distinct CDR3 sequences; 91% were detected once. Of the sample, about 0.1% falls within the top ten clones.

What the research found in general, with its limitations: The number of individuals in the TCR sequencing and HLA analysis was recognized as being relatively small. No clonal expansion was detected in the CD4+ T cell repertoire of Susac syndrome patients.

Peripheral blood CD8+ and CD4+ T cells from healthy donors, Susac syndrome patients and multiple sclerosis patients were profiled using high-throughput TCR beta sequencing. The Susac syndrome patients fulfilled recently defined diagnostic criteria for definite or probable disease. Bulk CD8+ and CD4+ T cells were purified magnetically by negative isolation, whereas CD8+ TEMRA cells were enriched by FACS. Blood was drawn into EDTA tubes, processed within 24 hours, and PBMCs were isolated by density gradient centrifugation. PBMCs intended for TCR sequencing were cryopreserved in liquid nitrogen and thawed later in a water bath at 37 degrees C. A purity of at least 90% was achieved for sorted or isolated CD4+, CD8+ and CD8+ TEMRA cells. The CDR3 runs 13 residues from the cysteine to the phenylalanine. CDR3 DNA is the only sequence kept; it has 39 bases, read in frame from the first base. The germline V gene supplies CDR1 MNHEY and CDR2 SVGEGT. The germline ends are 10 bases apart after V is trimmed by 4 bases and J by 3 bases.

The sequenced material came from CD4+ T cells from PBMCs. This sequence was found in a human donor with Susac syndrome. The chain is encoded by TRBV6-2 or TRBV6-3 joined to TRBJ2-7; no D gene call is confident. Here is the DNA: TGTGCCAGCAGTTTAAAGTATATCTACGAGCAGTACTTC. Its amino acids are CASSLKYIYEQYF.